This TCR beta chain was observed in a study of vaccination effects on CD4 cells after COVID-19. This clone was observed a few times. Its antigen is still unknown. Study-level results: No early post-infection timepoints were available in the study, which also included few convalescent patients. Clonal contraction was marked in infection- and vaccine-induced clones late after vaccination.

Sequencing used immunoSEQ multiplex PCR; TCRdb keeps in-frame clones, though not all of them. The table has 25,000 or so clones, around 75% seen once. The CDR3 sequence is 15 residues long. V was clipped by 0 bases and J by 8 bases; unmatched bases: 3. Germline CDR1 SGHRS, CDR2 YFSETQ. Antigen-specific CD4+ T cells were first expanded with viral peptide pools by the ViraFEST assay and only then sequenced. Around day 10 of culture, CD4+ T cells were separated out. All vaccine recipients tested negative for nucleocapsid antibodies and had never contracted SARS-CoV-2 infection. This chain connects TRBV5-1 to TRBJ2-1; 12 bases are a match to TRBD1. The TCR sequence derives from a human donor who received a COVID-19 vaccine. The sample consisted of CD4+ T cells from PBMCs cultured with HCoV-NL63 spike peptides, taken before COVID-19 vaccination. The CDR3 sequence is CASSLGGQGADEQFF. The CDR3 nucleotides read TGCGCCAGCAGCTTGGGGGGACAGGGGGCTGATGAGCAGTTCTTC.